This record looks at one TCR beta chain sequence and its context. Per germline, CDR1 SQVTM and CDR2 ANQGSEA. Unmatched junction bases numbered 11, after V lost 7 bases and J lost 9 bases. The CDR3 has 13 amino acids. The sample originates from a study of blood T cells in healthy people across ages. PCR was performed a second time for 7 to 11 cycles using a sample-barcoded 5' primer and a J-beta primer mix. Each cDNA molecule received a tag from a template-switch adaptor that had 12 random nucleotides. One entry per CDR3 protein, called by TCRdb with MiXCR from the 5' RACE reads. The sample includes roughly 2 million distinct CDR3 sequences, approximately 50% of them seen just once.

The V gene is TRBV29-1, the J gene TRBJ2-1, with 8 bases aligning to TRBD2. The clonotype comes from a woman between 35 and 50 years old in good health. The specimen sequenced was blood. This CDR3 is CSANSGAYGEQFF. As DNA, the CDR3 is TGCAGCGCTAATAGCGGGGCTTATGGTGAGCAGTTCTTC.